The 32 T cell receptor beta chains in this list originate from one sample, sequenced in a study of blood T cell repertoires in COVID-19. The method was immunoSEQ multiplex PCR; TCRdb's version includes in-frame clones alone and lacks a portion of them. The sample yields fewer than 350,000 clones, more than 75% seen once. The sample was PBMCs or T cells enriched from blood (not recorded which). The receptors come from a woman aged 55-69 years in a cohort exposed to, infected with or recovered from COVID-19 (not recorded which).

The chain has TRBV28 and TRBJ2-7, with a weak D call TRBD2 (6 bases). Trimming left V 6 bases short and J 7 bases short, with 25 bases between. This CDR3 is built from 16 residues. CDR1 and CDR2 (germline): MDHEN, SYDVKM. The CDR3 region has the DNA TGTGCCAGCAGCCGTGAGAGGAAGGGGAGGTCGGGGGAGCAGTACTTC. Protein sequence: CASSRERKGRSGEQYF.

The CDR3 here is CASSLAPAGVINEQFF. CDR3 nucleotides: TGTGCCAGCAGCTTAGCGCCAGCGGGAGTAATAAATGAGCAGTTCTTC. The rearrangement links TRBV7-2 to TRBJ2-1; TRBD2 aligns across 8 bases. The CDR3 contains 16 residues. CDR1 and CDR2 from the germline V gene are SGHTA and FQGNSA. The J segment lost 7 bases and the V segment lost 0 bases, leaving 8 bases of the junction unmatched. Variable domain in full (rest from reference TRBV7-2 and TRBJ2-1): GAGVSQSPSNKVTEKGKDVELRCDPISGHTALYWYRQSLGQGLEFLIYFQGNSAPDKSGLPSDRFSAERTGGSVSTLTIQRTQQEDSAVYLCASSLAPAGVINEQFFGPGTRLTVL.

The chain is built from TRBV24-1 and TRBJ1-1; D perhaps matches TRBD1 (5 bases). V dropped 3 bases and J dropped 8 bases, with 12 bases sitting between them. Germline values: CDR1 KGHDR, CDR2 SFDVKD. This CDR3 is 13 amino acids long. As DNA, the CDR3 is TGTGCCACCAGTGATCGCAGGGAAAGGGAAGCTTTCTTT. Its protein is CATSDRREREAFF.

V gene TRBV28 combines with J gene TRBJ2-7; D perhaps matches TRBD2 (5 bases). Trimming cost V 4 bases and J 1 base, with 14 bases left between them. The CDR3 has 15 amino acids. Germline V gene data show CDR1 as MDHEN and CDR2 as SYDVKM. CDR3 amino acids: CASSSRGILSYEQYF. The CDR3 DNA sequence: TGTGCCAGCAGTTCCCGGGGTATTTTGTCCTACGAGCAGTACTTC.

The chain joins TRBV11-2 to TRBJ2-1; 9 bases are shared with TRBD2. The length of the CDR3 is 16 residues. The junction had 7 bases not matched to a gene; V was cut back by 0 bases and J by 7 bases. Germline V lookup: CDR1 SGHAT, CDR2 FQNNGV. The CDR3 coding sequence is TGTGCCAGCAGCTTAGAACTAGCGGGTATGGTAAATGAGCAGTTCTTC. Translated: CASSLELAGMVNEQFF.

The chain joins TRBV12-3 or TRBV12-4 to TRBJ2-7; TRBD2 matches 8 bases. V lost 3 bases, J lost 13 bases, and 11 bases stayed unmatched. The CDR3 length is 13 residues. The CDR3 region is CASSLATAGGRYF. The CDR3 DNA sequence: TGTGCCAGCAGTTTGGCTACGGCGGGAGGCCGTTACTTC.

The chain links TRBV6-5 to TRBJ2-5; 8 nucleotides align to TRBD1. V lost 5 bases and J lost 5; bases outside the gene matches: 7. Germline values: CDR1 MNHEY, CDR2 SVGAGI. The CDR3 is 14 residues long. CDR3 coding DNA: TGTGCCAGCAGTACAGGGGGTCGACGGGAGACCCAGTACTTC. This translates into CASSTGGRRETQYF.

The chain links TRBV5-4 to TRBJ2-7; TRBD2 aligns across 8 bases. This CDR3 is 15 amino acids long. Germline CDR1 SGHNT, CDR2 YYREEE (reference sequence). Trimming at V came to 5 bases and at J to 6 bases, leaving 13 bases not matched to a gene. CDR3 sequence reads: CASSQTGTRFFEQYF. The DNA of the CDR3 is TGTGCCAGCAGTCAGACCGGGACTAGATTCTTCGAGCAGTACTTC.

This chain connects TRBV28 to TRBJ2-5, with D uncertain. Trimming cost V 4 bases and J 5 bases, with 8 bases left between them. The CDR3 has 12 amino acids. CDR1 and CDR2 (germline): MDHEN, SYDVKM. In DNA, the CDR3 is TGTGCCAGCAGTTCGGCTAGTGAGACCCAGTACTTC. It encodes CASSSASETQYF. The variable domain in full, completed from reference TRBV28 and TRBJ2-5, reads DVKVTQSSRYLVKRTGEKVFLECVQDMDHENMFWYRQDPGLGLRLIYFSYDVKMKEKGDIPEGYSVSREKKERFSLILESASTNQTSMYLCASSSASETQYFGPGTRLLVL.

Of note for this clone: Other DNA sequences within the sample encode an identical CDR3. The chain recombines TRBV11-3 with TRBJ2-7; D remains ambiguous. V lost 1 base to trimming and J lost 2 bases, with 6 bases between them. CDR1 and CDR2 from the germline V gene are SGHNT and YENEEA. This CDR3 is built from 13 residues. For the CDR3, the DNA is TGTGCCAGCAGCTTAGGCCTAGCCTACGAGCAGTACTTC. Translation: CASSLGLAYEQYF.

V usage is TRBV6-6 and J usage is TRBJ1-2, with D possibly being TRBD1 (6 bases). The V end lost 3 bases, the J end lost 2 bases, and 13 bases lay between the germline ends. Germline CDR1 MNHNY, CDR2 SVGAGI (reference sequence). The CDR3 loop spans 15 amino acids. CDR3 DNA: TGTGCCAGCAGTTATGGGGGGGCTCTCAACTATGGCTACACCTTC. Translated, it gives CASSYGGALNYGYTF.

CDR3 region: CASSPGAGGGYTF. CDR3 nucleotide sequence: TGTGCCAGCAGCCCTGGGGCAGGGGGCGGCTACACCTTC. V is TRBV3-1 (or the pseudogene TRBV3-2) and J is TRBJ1-2; TRBD1 agrees at 8 bases. Trimming took 4 bases from V and 8 from J; bases not matched to a gene: 6. Germline V gene lookup returns CDR1 LGHDT and CDR2 YNNKEL (reference sequence). The CDR3 has 13 amino acids.

The chain uses TRBV5-1 and TRBJ1-1; D gene uncertain. The CDR3 length is 13 residues. The germline V gene encodes CDR1 SGHRS and CDR2 YFSETQ. The V end was cut by 2 bases, the J end by 2 bases, with 7 bases between. The CDR3 nucleotides read TGCGCCAGCAGCTTTGGAGCAAACACTGAAGCTTTCTTT. It specifies CASSFGANTEAFF.

The gene calls are TRBV15 and TRBJ1-6; 9 positions agree with TRBD1. Germline lookup yields CDR1 LNHNV and CDR2 YYDKDF (reference sequence). The CDR3 is made up of 13 amino acids. Trimming took 8 bases from V and 6 from J; bases not matched to a gene: 2. CDR3 nucleotide sequence: TGTGCCACCCGGACAGGGGTTAATTCACCCCTCCACTTT. Protein sequence: CATRTGVNSPLHF.

This chain links TRBV2 with TRBJ2-7; no definite D call. The CDR3 covers 13 residues. Trimming left V 4 bases short and J 6 bases short, with 13 bases between. The germline V gene has CDR1 SNHLY and CDR2 FYNNEI. Here the CDR3 DNA reads TGTGCCAGCAGTGTGGCAGAGAACAGCGAGCAGTACTTC. This codes for CASSVAENSEQYF.

The genes are TRBV6-4 and TRBJ1-6; D is ambiguous. Germline CDR1 MRHNA, CDR2 SNTAGT. V lost 2 bases to trimming and J lost 7 bases, with 6 bases between them. CDR3 length: 13 residues. The CDR3 here is CASSDVRNSPLHF. In DNA form, the CDR3 reads TGTGCCAGCAGTGACGTGAGGAATTCACCCCTCCACTTT.

CDR3 region: CAWRASGSSYNEQFF. The CDR3 DNA reads TGTGCCTGGAGGGCTAGCGGGAGCTCCTACAATGAGCAGTTCTTC. This chain links TRBV30 with TRBJ2-1, with 10 bases matching TRBD2. This CDR3 is 15 amino acids long. CDR1 is GTSNPN and CDR2 is SVGIG in the germline V gene (reference sequence). The J segment lost 0 bases and the V segment lost 3 bases, leaving 2 bases of the junction unmatched.

The chain recombines TRBV6-5 with TRBJ2-7; 10 nucleotides align to TRBD1. Germline V CDR1 and CDR2: MNHEY, SVGAGI. J was trimmed by 2 bases and V by 10 bases; bases with no gene match: 8. CDR3 size: 14 residues. The CDR3 nucleotides read TGTGCCACCTCGGGACAGGGGCTAACCTACGAGCAGTACTTC. Protein: CATSGQGLTYEQYF.

This chain links TRBV23-1 with TRBJ1-5; TRBD1 matches 10 bases. TRBV23-1 is flagged as an ORF with uncertain function. Trimming at V came to 3 bases and at J to 0 bases, leaving 17 bases not matched to a gene. The CDR3 is made up of 21 amino acids. CDR3 loop: CASSQAQNRDRGHYSNQPQHF. CDR3 sequence (DNA): TGCGCCAGCAGTCAGGCCCAGAACCGGGACAGGGGCCATTATAGCAATCAGCCCCAGCATTTT.

The J gene is TRBJ1-6, the V gene TRBV6-5; 8 bases line up with TRBD1. Germline CDR1 is MNHEY and CDR2 is SVGAGI. Germline trimming cut 8 bases from V and 9 bases from J; bases unmatched to any gene: 9. This CDR3 is 14 amino acids long. CDR3 in amino acids: CASGGAGTGSPLHF. In DNA, the CDR3 is TGTGCCAGCGGGGGTGCTGGGACAGGTTCACCCCTCCACTTT.

The rearrangement links TRBV5-8 to TRBJ2-7; 9 bases align to TRBD1. Looked up from germline, CDR1 is SGHTS and CDR2 is YDEGEE. V was pared by 5 bases and J by 2 bases, with 8 bases of the junction left unmatched. This CDR3 comprises 15 residues. The CDR3 here is CASRADRGPPYEQYF. DNA of the CDR3: TGTGCCAGCAGGGCGGACAGGGGCCCTCCCTACGAGCAGTACTTC.

The chain has TRBV7-2 and TRBJ1-2; TRBD1 might be the D (5 bases). Germline-derived CDR1 and CDR2 are SGHTA and FQGNSA. Trimming pared 3 bases from V and 2 bases from J, leaving 13 bases between. The CDR3 has 15 residues. The CDR3 protein is CASSLRLGGNYGYTF. The CDR3 bases are TGTGCCAGCAGCTTGCGGTTGGGGGGGAACTATGGCTACACCTTC.

The CDR3 DNA is TGTGCCAGCAGTGAATTTCGGGGGGACACAGATACGCAGTATTTT. Its translation: CASSEFRGDTDTQYF. V and J are TRBV25-1 and TRBJ2-3; 7 positions agree with TRBD2. The CDR3 is 15 amino acids. Germline CDR1 is MGHDK and CDR2 is SYGVNS. The V gene end was trimmed by 1 base and the J gene end by 2 bases; junction bases not matched to a gene: 3.

This chain links TRBV12-5 with TRBJ2-5; 13 bases fit TRBD2. Germline V CDR1 and CDR2: LGHNT, FRNRAP. Trimming took 1 base from V and 5 from J; bases not matched to a gene: 1. This CDR3 contains 15 residues. The CDR3 coding sequence is TGTGCTAGTGGTTTGGGGACTAGCGGGAGTGAGACCCAGTACTTC. Translation gives CASGLGTSGSETQYF.

V usage is TRBV5-1 and J usage is TRBJ1-1; 8 bases match TRBD1. Trimming cost V 2 bases and J 3 bases; bases outside gene matches: 15. The germline V gene has CDR1 SGHRS and CDR2 YFSETQ. The length of the CDR3 is 18 residues. CDR3 sequence: CASSFSLDREGAYTEAFF. CDR3 sequence (DNA): TGCGCCAGCAGCTTCTCTTTGGACAGGGAGGGGGCGTACACTGAAGCTTTCTTT.

The count of this clone is one. The CDR3 loop is CASSQTVGQYNEQFF. The CDR3 DNA follows: TGTGCCAGCAGCCAAACCGTGGGGCAATACAATGAGCAGTTCTTC. The J gene is TRBJ2-1, the V gene TRBV3-1 (or the pseudogene TRBV3-2), with D perhaps matching TRBD1 (5 bases). V lost 2 bases, J lost 4 bases, and 12 bases lay in between. The CDR3 sequence is 15 residues long. CDR1 and CDR2 (germline): LGHDT, YNNKEL (reference sequence).

V is TRBV28 and J is TRBJ1-5; 10 bases agree with TRBD1. Germline V gene data show CDR1 as MDHEN and CDR2 as SYDVKM. The CDR3 loop spans 18 amino acids. V shed 4 bases, J shed 0 bases, and the junction held 9 bases outside the gene matches. This CDR3 is CASSSPGQGYYSNQPQHF. The CDR3 DNA reads as TGTGCCAGCAGTTCCCCGGGACAGGGGTACTATAGCAATCAGCCCCAGCATTTT. Supplemented by reference TRBV28 and TRBJ1-5, the full variable domain reads DVKVTQSSRYLVKRTGEKVFLECVQDMDHENMFWYRQDPGLGLRLIYFSYDVKMKEKGDIPEGYSVSREKKERFSLILESASTNQTSMYLCASSSPGQGYYSNQPQHFGDGTRLSIL.

This chain connects TRBV30 to TRBJ2-7; 8 bases align to TRBD1. Germline trimming cut 7 bases from V and 3 bases from J; bases unmatched to any gene: 2. This CDR3 is built from 11 residues. From germline, CDR1 is GTSNPN and CDR2 SVGIG (reference sequence). CDR3 sequence: CASGQVYEQYF. CDR3 nucleotide sequence: TGTGCCTCGGGACAGGTCTACGAGCAGTACTTC.

The V gene is TRBV18, the J gene TRBJ1-1; 8 bases map to TRBD1. V lost 2 bases, J lost 2 bases, and 10 bases stayed unmatched. The CDR3 is made up of 17 amino acids. In germline, CDR1 is KGHSH, CDR2 LQKENI. This chain's CDR3 is CASSPKRAGTGNTEAFF. CDR3 nucleotides: TGTGCCAGCTCACCAAAAAGGGCCGGGACAGGCAACACTGAAGCTTTCTTT.

A few counts support this clone. This sequence joins TRBV7-6 and TRBJ2-3, with 9 bases fitting TRBD2. The CDR3 runs to 18 residues. Trimming cost V 3 bases and J 4 bases; bases outside gene matches: 14. Germline CDR1 SGHVS, CDR2 FNYEAQ. The CDR3 nucleotides are TGTGCCAGCAGCTTTCAACAGGGACTTAGCGGGAGCGCAGATACGCAGTATTTT. As protein: CASSFQQGLSGSADTQYF.

The chain is built from TRBV7-9 and TRBJ1-6; a possible D gene is TRBD1 (5 bases). Germline lookup yields CDR1 SEHNR and CDR2 FQNEAQ (reference sequence). The CDR3 has 14 amino acids. V was cut by 2 bases and J by 10 bases, with 12 bases left in between. CDR3 protein: CASSLSGPSSPLHF. In DNA, the CDR3 is TGTGCCAGCAGCTTATCAGGGCCGAGCTCACCCCTCCACTTT.

The V call is TRBV11-1, the J call TRBJ1-1, with D hard to call. Germline V gene lookup returns CDR1 SGHAT and CDR2 FQDESV (reference sequence). Trimming cost V 2 bases and J 4 bases, with 8 bases left between them. The CDR3 runs to 13 residues. CDR3 sequence reads: CASSLIGGTEAFF. The CDR3 bases are TGTGCCAGCAGCTTAATAGGAGGCACTGAAGCTTTCTTT.